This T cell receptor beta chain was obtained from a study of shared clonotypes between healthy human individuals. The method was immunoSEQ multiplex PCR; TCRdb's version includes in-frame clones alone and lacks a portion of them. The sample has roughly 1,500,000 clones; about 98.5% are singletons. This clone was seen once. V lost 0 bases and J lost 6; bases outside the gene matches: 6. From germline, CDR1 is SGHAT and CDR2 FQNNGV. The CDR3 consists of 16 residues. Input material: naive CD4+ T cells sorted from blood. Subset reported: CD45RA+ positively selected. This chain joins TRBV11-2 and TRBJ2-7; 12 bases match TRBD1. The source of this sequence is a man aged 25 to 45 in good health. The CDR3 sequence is CASSLESWDRGLEQYF. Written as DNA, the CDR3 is TGTGCCAGCAGCTTAGAAAGTTGGGACAGGGGGCTCGAGCAGTACTTC.